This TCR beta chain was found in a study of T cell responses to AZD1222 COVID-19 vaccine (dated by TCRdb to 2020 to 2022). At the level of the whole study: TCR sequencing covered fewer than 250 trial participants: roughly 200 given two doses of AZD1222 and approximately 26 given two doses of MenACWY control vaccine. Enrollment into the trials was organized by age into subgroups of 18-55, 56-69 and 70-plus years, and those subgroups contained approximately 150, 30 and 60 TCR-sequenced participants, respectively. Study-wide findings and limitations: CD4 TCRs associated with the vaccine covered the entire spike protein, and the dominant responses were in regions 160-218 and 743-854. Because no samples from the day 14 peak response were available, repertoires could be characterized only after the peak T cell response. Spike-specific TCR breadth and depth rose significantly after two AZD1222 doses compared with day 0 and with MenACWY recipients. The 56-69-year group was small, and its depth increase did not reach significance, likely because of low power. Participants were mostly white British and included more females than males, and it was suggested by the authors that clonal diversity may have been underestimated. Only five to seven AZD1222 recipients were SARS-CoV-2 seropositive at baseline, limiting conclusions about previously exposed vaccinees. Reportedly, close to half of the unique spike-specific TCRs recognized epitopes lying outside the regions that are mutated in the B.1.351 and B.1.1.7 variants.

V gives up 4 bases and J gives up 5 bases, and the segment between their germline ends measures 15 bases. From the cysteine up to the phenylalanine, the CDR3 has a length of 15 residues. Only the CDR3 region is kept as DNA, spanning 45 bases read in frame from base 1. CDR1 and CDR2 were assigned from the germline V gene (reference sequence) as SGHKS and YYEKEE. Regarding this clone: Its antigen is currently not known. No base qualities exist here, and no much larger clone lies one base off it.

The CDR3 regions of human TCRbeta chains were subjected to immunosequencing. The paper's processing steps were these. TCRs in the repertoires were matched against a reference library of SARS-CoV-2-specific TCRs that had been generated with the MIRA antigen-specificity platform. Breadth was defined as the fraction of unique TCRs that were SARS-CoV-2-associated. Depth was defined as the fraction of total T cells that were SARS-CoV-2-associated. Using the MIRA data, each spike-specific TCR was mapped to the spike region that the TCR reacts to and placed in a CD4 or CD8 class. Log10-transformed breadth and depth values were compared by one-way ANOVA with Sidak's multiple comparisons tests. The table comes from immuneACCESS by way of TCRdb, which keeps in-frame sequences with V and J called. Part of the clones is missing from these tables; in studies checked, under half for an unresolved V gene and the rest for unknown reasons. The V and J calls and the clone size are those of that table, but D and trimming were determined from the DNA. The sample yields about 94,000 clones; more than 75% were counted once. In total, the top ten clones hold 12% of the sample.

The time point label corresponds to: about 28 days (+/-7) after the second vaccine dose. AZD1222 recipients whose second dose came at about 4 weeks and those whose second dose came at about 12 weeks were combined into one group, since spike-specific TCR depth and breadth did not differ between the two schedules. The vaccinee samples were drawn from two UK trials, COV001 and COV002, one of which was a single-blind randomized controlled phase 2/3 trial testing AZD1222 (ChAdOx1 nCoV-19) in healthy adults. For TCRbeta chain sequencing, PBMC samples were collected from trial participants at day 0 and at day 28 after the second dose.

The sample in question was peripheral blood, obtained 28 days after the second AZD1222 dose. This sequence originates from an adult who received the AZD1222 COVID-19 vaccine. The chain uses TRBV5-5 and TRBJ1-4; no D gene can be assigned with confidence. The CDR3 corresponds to CASSRDTFSNEKLFF. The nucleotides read TGTGCCAGCAGCCGAGACACGTTTTCAAATGAAAAACTGTTTTTT.